The entry below describes one T cell receptor (beta chain). Trimming at V came to 1 base and at J to 0 bases, leaving 1 base not matched to a gene. The CDR3 runs 15 residues. Germline CDR1 and CDR2: SGHTA and FQGTGA. This record comes from a study of cytomegalovirus exposure and HLA in healthy donors. On the study more broadly: Early release data held some 79 million unique TCRs from HLA-typed donors.

This PCR relied on a set of 60 Vbeta primers and 13 Jbeta primers. Data came from immunoSEQ multiplex PCR; TCRdb stores just in-frame clones and leaves some out. Among some 40,000 clones listed, under 70% were seen once. This chain joins TRBV7-3 and TRBJ2-3; 7 bases line up with TRBD2. The sequence derives from a man aged 55 to 69 in good health and CMV-seropositive. The specimen sequenced was PBMCs. CDR3 amino acids: CASSLNGRSTDTQYF. CDR3 sequence (DNA): TGTGCCAGCAGCTTAAACGGGAGGAGCACAGATACGCAGTATTTT.